A selection of T cell receptor beta chains follows, all from one sample in a study of HIV-infected patients and healthy controls. One entry per CDR3 protein, called by TCRdb with MiXCR from the 5' RACE reads. The sample consists of about 67,000 distinct CDR3 sequences, 15% to 20% of them appearing once. Sequencing was carried out using CD4+ T cells from blood. Receptor source: a human donor in good health. Both conserved end residues are part of each CDR3. D genes are given only for firm matches. Clone size is shown for a subset of rows, as once, few, many or a class of expanded clone.

d_gene: TRBD1; v_gene: TRBV20-1; abundance: few; j_gene: TRBJ1-4; CDR3nt: TGCAGTGCAAGGACAGGGGCGGGTAATGAAAAACTGTTTTTT; CDR3aa: CSARTGAGNEKLFF
d_gene: TRBD1; v_gene: TRBV24-1; abundance: -; j_gene: TRBJ2-2; CDR3nt: TGTGCCACCGGGACAGGGTCTCCCGGGGAGCTGTTTTTT; CDR3aa: CATGTGSPGELFF
d_gene: TRBD2; v_gene: TRBV29-1; abundance: few; j_gene: TRBJ2-1; CDR3nt: TGCAGCGGTTGGAGCGGGGGTCGCTCCTACAATGAGCAGTTCTTC; CDR3aa: CSGWSGGRSYNEQFF
d_gene: -; v_gene: TRBV28; abundance: many; j_gene: TRBJ1-2; CDR3nt: TGTGCCAGCAGCCCGGGCCGCTATGGCTACACCTTC; CDR3aa: CASSPGRYGYTF
d_gene: -; v_gene: TRBV5-1; abundance: -; j_gene: TRBJ2-7; CDR3nt: TGCGCCAGCAGTCAACGGCTGGGCTACGAGCAGTACTTC; CDR3aa: CASSQRLGYEQYF
d_gene: TRBD1; v_gene: TRBV2; abundance: -; j_gene: TRBJ2-2; CDR3nt: TGTGCCAGCAGAAATCGGACAGGAGTAACCGGGGAGCTGTTTTTT; CDR3aa: CASRNRTGVTGELFF
d_gene: -; v_gene: TRBV5-1; abundance: -; j_gene: TRBJ1-2; CDR3nt: TGCGCCAGCAGTTTGGACAGCGCTGGCTATGGCTACACCTTC; CDR3aa: CASSLDSAGYGYTF
d_gene: -; v_gene: TRBV6-6; abundance: few; j_gene: TRBJ1-6; CDR3nt: TGTGCCAGCAGTTTCTCCCAGGGAGGCAACTCACCCCTCCACTTT; CDR3aa: CASSFSQGGNSPLHF
d_gene: TRBD1; v_gene: TRBV19; abundance: few; j_gene: TRBJ1-2; CDR3nt: TGTGCCAGTAGTAATTACAGGGGCTATGGCTACACCTTC; CDR3aa: CASSNYRGYGYTF
d_gene: TRBD2; v_gene: TRBV12-3/TRBV12-4; abundance: -; j_gene: TRBJ2-1; CDR3nt: TGTGCCAGCAGATTATTAGCGGGAGGGGGAAATGAGCAGTTCTTC; CDR3aa: CASRLLAGGGNEQFF
d_gene: TRBD2; v_gene: TRBV4-2; abundance: -; j_gene: TRBJ2-1; CDR3nt: TGTGCCAGCAGCTCCAGACTAGCGGGAGGGCTGGGGGAGCAGTTCTTC; CDR3aa: CASSSRLAGGLGEQFF
d_gene: -; v_gene: TRBV12-3/TRBV12-4; abundance: -; j_gene: TRBJ2-1; CDR3nt: TGTGCCAGCAGTTTATCCCAGGGATCAGGCTACAATGAGCAGTTCTTC; CDR3aa: CASSLSQGSGYNEQFF
d_gene: TRBD1; v_gene: TRBV7-2; abundance: many; j_gene: TRBJ2-7; CDR3nt: TGTGCCAGCAGCTTTTCTGGAGGACAGGGCCGATACGAGCAGTACTTC; CDR3aa: CASSFSGGQGRYEQYF
d_gene: -; v_gene: TRBV7-9; abundance: many; j_gene: TRBJ1-1; CDR3nt: TGTGCCAGCAGCTTAGATCGGGCAGAAGAAGCTTTCTTT; CDR3aa: CASSLDRAEEAFF
d_gene: -; v_gene: TRBV6-2/TRBV6-3; abundance: -; j_gene: TRBJ1-1; CDR3nt: TGTGCCAGCAGCCGACGGGCCCCCTATGAAGCTTTCTTT; CDR3aa: CASSRRAPYEAFF
d_gene: -; v_gene: TRBV3-1; abundance: -; j_gene: TRBJ2-5; CDR3nt: TGTGCCAGCAGCCATTCTGCTGGAGAGACCCAGTACTTC; CDR3aa: CASSHSAGETQYF
d_gene: -; v_gene: TRBV19; abundance: -; j_gene: TRBJ1-1; CDR3nt: TGTGCCAGTAGTATTGGGCCCCCGGACCCTGAAGCTTTCTTT; CDR3aa: CASSIGPPDPEAFF
d_gene: TRBD2; v_gene: TRBV7-2; abundance: many; j_gene: TRBJ2-3; CDR3nt: TGTGCCAGCAGCTTGCCACTAGCGGGGGCAGATACGCAGTATTTT; CDR3aa: CASSLPLAGADTQYF
d_gene: -; v_gene: TRBV19; abundance: -; j_gene: TRBJ2-7; CDR3nt: TGTGCCAGTAGTATAGAACTCCAGATCAAGGGGAAGTGGAACTACGAGCAGTACTTC; CDR3aa: CASSIELQIKGKWNYEQYF
d_gene: -; v_gene: TRBV20-1; abundance: many; j_gene: TRBJ2-3; CDR3nt: TGCAGTGCCCCGGGACCAAACACAGATACGCAGTATTTT; CDR3aa: CSAPGPNTDTQYF
d_gene: TRBD1; v_gene: TRBV29-1; abundance: few; j_gene: TRBJ2-7; CDR3nt: TGCAGCGTTGCCCGACAGGGGGAAAGGTACTTC; CDR3aa: CSVARQGERYF
d_gene: -; v_gene: TRBV4-3; abundance: few; j_gene: TRBJ2-1; CDR3nt: TGCGCCAGCAGCCACCAGGGCAATGAGCAGTTCTTC; CDR3aa: CASSHQGNEQFF
d_gene: -; v_gene: TRBV20-1; abundance: few; j_gene: TRBJ1-5; CDR3nt: TGCAGTGCTAGACCGCAGGGGAATCAGCCCCAGCATTTT; CDR3aa: CSARPQGNQPQHF
d_gene: TRBD2; v_gene: TRBV6-6; abundance: -; j_gene: TRBJ2-3; CDR3nt: TGTGCCAGCAGTCTCCTAGCGGGAGAGACAGATACGCAGTATTTT; CDR3aa: CASSLLAGETDTQYF
d_gene: -; v_gene: TRBV12-3/TRBV12-4; abundance: few; j_gene: TRBJ1-4; CDR3nt: TGTGCCAGCAGTTTAGAACCGGGCCTGTCCTCAAAACTGTTTTTT; CDR3aa: CASSLEPGLSSKLFF
d_gene: TRBD1; v_gene: TRBV27; abundance: -; j_gene: TRBJ1-6; CDR3nt: TGTGCCAGCAGTTTCCAGGGGGGTGGGTCACCCCTCCACTTT; CDR3aa: CASSFQGGGSPLHF
d_gene: -; v_gene: TRBV28; abundance: many; j_gene: TRBJ1-5; CDR3nt: TGTGCCGTCAGAAACAGCAATCAGCCCCAGCATTTT; CDR3aa: CAVRNSNQPQHF
d_gene: -; v_gene: TRBV18; abundance: -; j_gene: TRBJ1-1; CDR3nt: TGTGCCAGCTCGACAGCCTCCGGGTTTCCCACTGAAGCTTTCTTT; CDR3aa: CASSTASGFPTEAFF
d_gene: TRBD2; v_gene: TRBV30; abundance: once; j_gene: TRBJ2-3; CDR3nt: TGTGCCTGGAGGGAACTAGCGGTTAGCACAGATACGCAGTATTTT; CDR3aa: CAWRELAVSTDTQYF
d_gene: -; v_gene: TRBV20-1; abundance: many; j_gene: TRBJ2-3; CDR3nt: TGCAGTGCTAGACGACAGAACACAGATACGCAGTATTTT; CDR3aa: CSARRQNTDTQYF
d_gene: TRBD2; v_gene: TRBV20-1; abundance: few; j_gene: TRBJ2-5; CDR3nt: TGCAGTGCTGAACTTGGGACTAGCGGGGGCTTTGGGGAGACCCAGTACTTC; CDR3aa: CSAELGTSGGFGETQYF
d_gene: -; v_gene: TRBV10-3; abundance: many; j_gene: TRBJ1-2; CDR3nt: TGTGCCATCAGCAGGACAGACTCCTATGGCTACACCTTC; CDR3aa: CAISRTDSYGYTF
d_gene: TRBD2; v_gene: TRBV6-5; abundance: many; j_gene: TRBJ2-3; CDR3nt: TGTGCCAGCAGCCCCACTAGCGGCACAGATACGCAGTATTTT; CDR3aa: CASSPTSGTDTQYF
d_gene: TRBD1; v_gene: TRBV6-6; abundance: many; j_gene: TRBJ1-1; CDR3nt: TGTGCCAGCAGTTCCCAGACAGGGGGCAGGCACACTGAAGCTTTCTTT; CDR3aa: CASSSQTGGRHTEAFF
d_gene: -; v_gene: TRBV6-6; abundance: -; j_gene: TRBJ2-2; CDR3nt: TGTGCCAGCAGACCCGGTCGGGGGGCGATCACCGGGGAGCTGTTTTTT; CDR3aa: CASRPGRGAITGELFF
d_gene: TRBD2; v_gene: TRBV29-1; abundance: -; j_gene: TRBJ2-5; CDR3nt: TGCAGCGTTAAATTAGTCCCCCAGCGGGGGGCTCAAGAGACCCAGTACTTC; CDR3aa: CSVKLVPQRGAQETQYF
d_gene: TRBD1; v_gene: TRBV7-2; abundance: -; j_gene: TRBJ2-7; CDR3nt: TGTGCCAGCAGCCCTAAAGCCGGGACAGCCTCCTACGAGCAGTACTTC; CDR3aa: CASSPKAGTASYEQYF
d_gene: TRBD1; v_gene: TRBV25-1; abundance: -; j_gene: TRBJ1-3; CDR3nt: TGTGCCAGCAGTGGCGACAGGGGGCCCGGAAACACCATATATTTT; CDR3aa: CASSGDRGPGNTIYF
d_gene: TRBD2; v_gene: TRBV4-3; abundance: -; j_gene: TRBJ2-5; CDR3nt: TGCGCCAGCAGCCAAGGACTAGCGGGGGGGCTGGGGCAAGAGACCCAGTACTTC; CDR3aa: CASSQGLAGGLGQETQYF
d_gene: TRBD2; v_gene: TRBV18; abundance: few; j_gene: TRBJ2-2; CDR3nt: TGTGCCAGCGCCCCACTAGCGGCTACCACCGGGGAGCTGTTTTTT; CDR3aa: CASAPLAATTGELFF
d_gene: -; v_gene: TRBV28; abundance: once; j_gene: TRBJ1-2; CDR3nt: TGTGCCAGCAGTTTCGAGGTTGCTAACTATGGCTACACCTTC; CDR3aa: CASSFEVANYGYTF
d_gene: -; v_gene: TRBV7-9; abundance: few; j_gene: TRBJ2-7; CDR3nt: TGTGCCAGCAGCTTAGCGGGGGCGGCAGGGTATCGGTCCTACGAGCAGTACTTC; CDR3aa: CASSLAGAAGYRSYEQYF
d_gene: -; v_gene: TRBV6-5; abundance: -; j_gene: TRBJ2-7; CDR3nt: TGTGCCAGCAGTTATTACAAAAGGGCCGAGCAGTACTTC; CDR3aa: CASSYYKRAEQYF
d_gene: TRBD1; v_gene: TRBV6-6; abundance: few; j_gene: TRBJ2-5; CDR3nt: TGTGCCAGCAGTTCCACCTCCGGGACAGGCCTCCAAGAGACCCAGTACTTC; CDR3aa: CASSSTSGTGLQETQYF
d_gene: TRBD2; v_gene: TRBV19; abundance: -; j_gene: TRBJ2-1; CDR3nt: TGTGCCACCAAGAGCGGGGGTAGGCATGAGCAGTTCTTC; CDR3aa: CATKSGGRHEQFF
d_gene: -; v_gene: TRBV6-1; abundance: -; j_gene: TRBJ1-3; CDR3nt: TGTGCCAGCAGTGTTCGGGGGTCTGGAAACACCATATATTTT; CDR3aa: CASSVRGSGNTIYF
d_gene: TRBD1; v_gene: TRBV27; abundance: -; j_gene: TRBJ1-6; CDR3nt: TGTGCCAGCAGTTTTCTCTCCGGACAGGGGGCAAGTAATTCACCCCTCCACTTT; CDR3aa: CASSFLSGQGASNSPLHF
d_gene: TRBD2; v_gene: TRBV7-9; abundance: few; j_gene: TRBJ2-1; CDR3nt: TGTGCCAGCAGCTTAGGAGACGGGAGGGCCCACAATGAGCAGTTCTTC; CDR3aa: CASSLGDGRAHNEQFF
d_gene: -; v_gene: TRBV7-2; abundance: -; j_gene: TRBJ2-7; CDR3nt: TGTGCCAGCAGCTTCATCGGCGGACCGAACTTC; CDR3aa: CASSFIGGPNF
d_gene: -; v_gene: TRBV7-2; abundance: many; j_gene: TRBJ1-5; CDR3nt: TGTGCCAGCAGCTTAGCAGGGTCCAGTCAGCCCCAGCATTTT; CDR3aa: CASSLAGSSQPQHF
d_gene: -; v_gene: TRBV12-3/TRBV12-4; abundance: many; j_gene: TRBJ1-3; CDR3nt: TGTGCCAGCAGGACGACGGCCAGCTCTGGAAACACCATATATTTT; CDR3aa: CASRTTASSGNTIYF
d_gene: -; v_gene: TRBV30; abundance: few; j_gene: TRBJ1-1; CDR3nt: TGTGCCTGGTTATCGGGGGGGGCTGAAGCTTTCTTT; CDR3aa: CAWLSGGAEAFF
d_gene: TRBD1; v_gene: TRBV5-1; abundance: few; j_gene: TRBJ2-2; CDR3nt: TGCGCCAGCAGCCGGGACAGGGTTAGGGCCGGGGAGCTGTTTTTT; CDR3aa: CASSRDRVRAGELFF
d_gene: TRBD2; v_gene: TRBV7-2; abundance: few; j_gene: TRBJ2-3; CDR3nt: TGTGCCAGCAGCCGTAGCGGGGCCACAGATACGCAGTATTTT; CDR3aa: CASSRSGATDTQYF
d_gene: -; v_gene: TRBV18; abundance: -; j_gene: TRBJ2-1; CDR3nt: TGTGCCAGCTCACCCGGGGTGGGCCACTCCTACAATGAGCAGTTCTTC; CDR3aa: CASSPGVGHSYNEQFF
d_gene: -; v_gene: TRBV18; abundance: many; j_gene: TRBJ1-3; CDR3nt: TGTGCCAGCTCACCATCCGACGGATCAAACACCATATATTTT; CDR3aa: CASSPSDGSNTIYF
d_gene: -; v_gene: TRBV9; abundance: -; j_gene: TRBJ2-5; CDR3nt: TGTGCCAGCAGCGTAGGGACTTCCATAACAGAGACCCAGTACTTC; CDR3aa: CASSVGTSITETQYF
d_gene: -; v_gene: TRBV2; abundance: many; j_gene: TRBJ2-7; CDR3nt: TGTGCCAGCAGTCCCGCCAGAGGGGTCGCCTACGAGCAGTACTTC; CDR3aa: CASSPARGVAYEQYF
d_gene: TRBD2; v_gene: TRBV6-2/TRBV6-3; abundance: -; j_gene: TRBJ2-1; CDR3nt: TGTGCCAGTACTGAAGCGGGAGGGCCGGGAAATGAGCAGTTCTTC; CDR3aa: CASTEAGGPGNEQFF
d_gene: TRBD1; v_gene: TRBV13; abundance: few; j_gene: TRBJ2-7; CDR3nt: TGTGCCAGCAGCTCGCTCCCCCTCCGGGACAGGGGTGGCTACGAGCAGTACTTC; CDR3aa: CASSSLPLRDRGGYEQYF